One sample yielded the 32 T cell receptor beta chains listed below, sequenced in a study of T cell repertoires in cytomegalovirus infection (dated by TCRdb to the late 2010s). Their antigens remain unidentified. The reads were generated on an Illumina HiSeq 1500. TCRdb itself trimmed the public reads at Q25 with fastp, ran MiXCR and retained productive beta chains. When rows share a CDR3 protein, they turn into one entry using the most common DNA and genes. The sample profile shows 650,000 to 900,000 distinct CDR3 sequences; 29% of them were found once. The ten largest clones take up around 13% of the sample. The sample's treatment or condition label, in plain terms: in vitro stimulation with specific CMV peptide epitopes to enrich CMV-specific T cells. Material: cultured CD8+ T cells from PBMCs, obtained from culture after CMV antigen stimulation. These TCRs come from a human donor in good health (CMV status not recorded). Some clones in this sample may be carry-over from other donors' samples.

The chain recombines TRBV7-6 with TRBJ2-2; no clear D. This CDR3 region has 10 residues. V was clipped by 0 bases and J by 13 bases, with 3 bases between them. Germline CDR1 reads SGHVS; CDR2 reads FNYEAQ. Here the CDR3 reads CASSLATLFF. The CDR3 DNA sequence: TGTGCCAGCAGCTTAGCGACGCTGTTTTTT.

This clonotype was seen a handful of times. The CDR3 sequence is CASSLNRGLDTEAFF. The CDR3 DNA reads as TGTGCCAGCAGCTTAAACAGGGGGCTGGACACTGAAGCTTTCTTT. The chain combines TRBV11-2 with TRBJ1-1; 9 nucleotides line up with TRBD1. The J segment lost 3 bases and the V segment lost 2 bases, leaving 4 bases of the junction unmatched. This CDR3 is 15 amino acids long. Germline lookup yields CDR1 SGHAT and CDR2 FQNNGV.

This clonotype appeared a few times. V usage is TRBV4-2 and J usage is TRBJ2-5; tentatively, D is TRBD1 (5 bases). This CDR3 spans 15 amino acids. Germline CDR1 reads LGHNA; CDR2 reads YNFKEQ. Trimming removed 4 bases at V and 0 bases at J, with 12 bases between. The CDR3 region has the DNA TGTGCCAGCAGCCCCGCCGACAGCAACCAAGAGACCCAGTACTTC. It encodes CASSPADSNQETQYF.

The DNA of the CDR3 is TGTGCCAGCAGTTCAGCCCCCTACGACAGGGTGGGTGAGCAGTACGTC. This codes for CASSSAPYDRVGEQYV. This chain connects TRBV7-9 to TRBJ2-7, with TRBD1 matching over 7 bases. The CDR3 is 16 amino acids. Germline V gene data show CDR1 as SEHNR and CDR2 as FQNEAQ (reference sequence). Trimming removed 6 bases from V and 7 bases from J; junction bases left unmatched: 18.

V and J are TRBV10-3 and TRBJ2-1, with 10 bases identical to TRBD2. Losses at the gene ends were 0 bases for V and 0 bases for J; bases not matched to a gene: 2. Germline loops: CDR1 ENHRY, CDR2 SYGVKD. The CDR3 is made up of 17 amino acids. In nucleotides, the CDR3 is TGTGCCATCAGTGAGTCGGAGCGGGGGGGCTCCTACAATGAGCAGTTCTTC. This encodes CAISESERGGSYNEQFF.

CDR3 amino acids: CASNRGSGYTEAFF. CDR3 nucleotides: TGTGCCAGCAATAGGGGATCGGGATACACTGAAGCTTTCTTT. The chain couples TRBV27 to TRBJ1-1, with D perhaps matching TRBD1 (5 bases). V lost 7 bases, J lost 3 bases, and 15 bases lay in between. Germline-derived CDR1 and CDR2 are MNHEY and SMNVEV (reference sequence). The length of the CDR3 is 14 residues.

The gene calls are TRBV10-3 and TRBJ1-1, with no clear D. CDR3 length: 12 residues. Trimming shortened V by 0 bases and J by 8 bases, and 7 bases separated the two germline ends. Germline-derived CDR1 and CDR2 are ENHRY and SYGVKD. CDR3 nucleotides: TGTGCCATCAGTGAGTCGGGAGCAGAAGCTTTCTTT. Its translation is CAISESGAEAFF.

This clonotype turned up a few times. The chain couples TRBV19 to TRBJ1-6; the D is unclear. V shed 2 bases and J shed 2 bases, with 7 bases lying between them. The CDR3 is made up of 15 amino acids. Germline CDR1 and CDR2: LNHDA and SQIVND (reference sequence). The CDR3: CASSIQVAYNSPLHF. For the CDR3, the DNA is TGTGCCAGTAGTATACAGGTTGCCTATAATTCACCCCTCCACTTT.

This clonotype appeared once. This chain uses TRBV5-5 with TRBJ1-2; 10 bases agree with TRBD1. Germline CDR1 reads SGHKS; CDR2 reads YYEKEE (reference sequence). After removal of 4 bases from V and 4 bases from J, the junction contained 7 bases not matched to a gene. This CDR3 spans 15 amino acids. CDR3 loop: CASSIGQGGIYGYTF. CDR3 nucleotides: TGTGCCAGCAGCATCGGACAGGGGGGAATCTATGGCTACACCTTC.

The chain has TRBV7-9 and TRBJ1-6; 9 bases map to TRBD1. Trimming took 4 bases from V and 9 from J; bases not matched to a gene: 10. CDR1 is SEHNR, CDR2 FQNEAQ, per germline (reference sequence). The CDR3 totals 16 residues. The CDR3 region has the DNA TGTGCCAGCAGCTCGGCCGGGACAGGGTCAAGTTCACCCCTCCACTTT. It codes for CASSSAGTGSSSPLHF.

The chain has TRBV3-1 and TRBJ2-7; 10 bases are shared with TRBD2. Germline CDR1 and CDR2: LGHDT and YNNKEL (reference sequence). V dropped 3 bases and J dropped 0; count of bases not matched to a gene: 5. The CDR3 consists of 16 residues. CDR3 nucleotide sequence: TGTGCCAGCAGCCATTCTAGCGGGGGATTCTCCTACGAGCAGTACTTC. Protein: CASSHSSGGFSYEQYF.

The chain carries TRBV9 and TRBJ2-7; 8 positions agree with TRBD2. Germline CDR1 is SGDLS and CDR2 is YYNGEE. The V and J ends lost 5 bases and 4 bases, in that order; junction bases with no gene match: 8. This CDR3 spans 14 amino acids. CDR3 residues: CASSDSGAPYEQYV. The DNA of the CDR3 is TGTGCCAGCAGTGATAGCGGGGCTCCTTACGAGCAGTACGTC.

The chain links TRBV28 to TRBJ1-2; 8 bases line up with TRBD1. Germline lookup yields CDR1 MDHEN and CDR2 SYDVKM. V shed 5 bases, J shed 0 bases, and the junction held 8 bases outside the gene matches. CDR3 size: 16 residues. This CDR3 is CASSPGTGTPNYGYTF. CDR3 nucleotide sequence: TGTGCCAGCAGTCCCGGGACAGGCACCCCTAACTATGGCTACACCTTC.

CDR3 in DNA: TGTGCCAGCAGCCCCCCGGGACTGCCGGCAGATACGCAGTATTTT. Translated, it gives CASSPPGLPADTQYF. V usage is TRBV11-2 and J usage is TRBJ2-3, with TRBD2 as a possible D gene (6 bases). Germline V gene sequence: CDR1 SGHAT, CDR2 FQNNGV. Trimming left V 5 bases short and J 4 bases short, with 16 bases between. The CDR3 consists of 15 residues.

The chain carries TRBV6-5 and TRBJ1-2, with no clear D. The CDR3 covers 13 residues. Germline V gene data show CDR1 as MNHEY and CDR2 as SVGAGI. The V end was cut by 0 bases, the J end by 5 bases, with 7 bases between. The chain's CDR3 is CASSYSSAYGYTF. Here the CDR3 DNA reads TGTGCCAGCAGTTACTCATCGGCATATGGCTACACCTTC.

Remarks on this clonotype: This may come from a read error, since a much larger clone is one base off. The chain uses TRBV12-3 or TRBV12-4 and TRBJ2-2; the D gene is possibly TRBD1 (6 bases). Trimming shortened V by 7 bases and J by 0 bases, and 21 bases separated the two germline ends. CDR3 length: 18 amino acids. The CDR3 region is CASTLILGHLSNTGELFF. CDR3 nucleotide sequence: TGTGCCAGCACCCTTATTCTGGGACACCTATCGAACACCGGGGAGCTGTTTTTT.

The V call is TRBV5-4, the J call TRBJ2-5, with 8 bases lining up with TRBD2. After removal of 9 bases from V and 5 bases from J, the junction contained 6 bases not matched to a gene. This CDR3 has 12 residues. CDR1 and CDR2 from the germline V gene are SGHNT and YYREEE (reference sequence). The CDR3 loop is CATGGGRETQYF. For the CDR3, the DNA is TGTGCCACCGGCGGGGGGCGGGAGACCCAGTACTTC.

The table lists this clonotype with a few counts. The junction departs from germline at one end; a sequencing error may be responsible. The chain has TRBV2 and TRBJ1-1; 9 bases align to TRBD1. The CDR3 is 15 amino acids. Germline-derived CDR1 and CDR2 are SNHLY and FYNNEI. The CDR3 DNA sequence: TGTGCTAGCACGGGGACAGGGCCTGAGGACACTGAAGCTTTCTTT. This codes for CASTGTGPEDTEAFF.

This clonotype was found many times. The chain employs TRBV7-2 and TRBJ2-3; the match to TRBD2 covers 10 bases. The V gene end was trimmed by 3 bases and the J gene end by 2 bases; junction bases not matched to a gene: 8. Germline V lookup: CDR1 SGHTA, CDR2 FQGNSA. The CDR3 runs to 17 residues. The CDR3 sequence is CASSFGLAGAITDTQYF. The CDR3 bases are TGTGCCAGCAGCTTTGGCCTAGCGGGGGCGATCACAGATACGCAGTATTTT.

This chain connects TRBV12-3 or TRBV12-4 to TRBJ1-2; 7 nucleotides match TRBD1. The CDR3 is 13 amino acids. The J segment lost 8 bases and the V segment lost 2 bases, leaving 5 bases of the junction unmatched. The DNA for the CDR3 is TGTGCCAGCAGTTTAAAAACAGGGGAGGGCTACACCTTC. Translating gives CASSLKTGEGYTF.

The chain is built from TRBV4-1 and TRBJ2-1; the D is unclear. This CDR3 spans 16 amino acids. Trimming cost V 4 bases and J 4 bases, with 17 bases left between them. Per the germline V gene, CDR1 is MGHRA and CDR2 is YSYEKL. In DNA form, the CDR3 reads TGCGCCAGCAGCCCCTCCCCCGAAGGAGATTACAATGAGCAGTTCTTC. Translation: CASSPSPEGDYNEQFF.

The rearrangement uses TRBV5-1 and TRBJ2-7; possible D gene TRBD1, 5 bases. Germline CDR1 reads SGHRS; CDR2 reads YFSETQ. V shed 3 bases and J shed 3 bases, with 22 bases lying between them. This CDR3 is built from 17 residues. CDR3 bases: TGCGCCAGCAGCTCAAGGGGCGATCCGGGTCACGACTACGAGCAGTACTTC. Amino acids: CASSSRGDPGHDYEQYF.

The CDR3 region is CASSSLGQANYGYTF. DNA of the CDR3: TGTGCCAGCAGTTCCTTGGGACAGGCTAACTATGGCTACACCTTC. V and J are TRBV28 and TRBJ1-2; 8 bases map to TRBD1. CDR1 and CDR2 (germline): MDHEN, SYDVKM. J was trimmed by 0 bases and V by 4 bases; bases with no gene match: 4. CDR3 length equals 15 residues.

This clonotype was recorded a few times. The rearrangement links TRBV6-5 to TRBJ1-2; 7 positions agree with TRBD1. Germline CDR1 reads MNHEY; CDR2 reads SVGAGI. This CDR3 is built from 15 residues. Germline trimming cut 1 base from V and 8 bases from J; bases unmatched to any gene: 10. The CDR3 DNA reads TGTGCCAGCAGTTACTTAACCCGGGACAGAAGGGGCTACACCTTC. Protein: CASSYLTRDRRGYTF.

The rearrangement joins TRBV27 to TRBJ2-1, with D perhaps TRBD2 (6 bases). The CDR3 loop spans 13 amino acids. CDR1 and CDR2 (germline): MNHEY, SMNVEV (reference sequence). V was cut by 6 bases and J by 5 bases, with 11 bases left in between. Here the CDR3 reads CASRPTGDNEQFF. CDR3 coding DNA: TGTGCCAGCAGACCAACGGGGGACAATGAGCAGTTCTTC.

The CDR3 region has the DNA TGTGCCAGCAGTGAAGAAGGGGGATATGAGCAGTTCTTC. Protein product: CASSEEGGYEQFF. This rearrangement joins TRBV6-1 to TRBJ2-1; a weak D match, TRBD1 (6 bases). The germline V gene encodes CDR1 MNHNS and CDR2 SASEGT. The V end lost 1 base, the J end lost 8 bases, and 9 bases lay between the germline ends. This CDR3 is 13 amino acids long.

This clonotype was observed a few times. This chain joins TRBV25-1 and TRBJ1-2, with 8 bases fitting TRBD1. The J segment lost 4 bases and the V segment lost 8 bases, leaving 6 bases of the junction unmatched. The CDR3 has 13 residues. The germline CDR1 and CDR2 sequences are MGHDK and SYGVNS. CDR3 coding DNA: TGTGCCAGCGGCACAGGGGGGCCCTATGGCTACACCTTC. Protein: CASGTGGPYGYTF.

V gene TRBV18 combines with J gene TRBJ1-6, with D unresolved. The germline V gene encodes CDR1 KGHSH and CDR2 LQKENI. Trimming cost V 0 bases and J 4 bases, with 10 bases left between them. There are 16 residues in the CDR3. The CDR3 protein is CASSPPEGPYNSPLHF. DNA of the CDR3: TGTGCCAGCTCACCACCGGAAGGGCCATATAATTCACCCCTCCACTTT.

This clonotype was seen a handful of times. The J gene is TRBJ2-2, the V gene TRBV4-3; 10 bases are a match to TRBD2. The length of the CDR3 is 18 residues. Germline values: CDR1 LGHNA, CDR2 YSLEER. With 0 bases clipped from V and 2 bases from J, the junction kept 6 bases outside the gene matches. In DNA form, the CDR3 reads TGCGCCAGCAGCCAAGAAGCGAGCGGGGGGGCTAACACCGGGGAGCTGTTTTTT. This gives the protein CASSQEASGGANTGELFF.

This rearrangement joins TRBV7-6 to TRBJ2-7; 7 nucleotides agree with TRBD1. The trim removed 5 bases at V and 1 base at J, leaving 8 bases unmatched. This CDR3 is 15 amino acids long. Looked up from germline, CDR1 is SGHVS and CDR2 is FNYEAQ. The CDR3 sequence is CASSPGTDESYEQYF. In DNA, the CDR3 is TGTGCCAGCAGCCCAGGGACAGACGAGTCCTACGAGCAGTACTTC.

The chain joins TRBV9 to TRBJ1-1, with a possible D match to TRBD1 (5 bases). This CDR3 contains 16 residues. Trimming cost V 0 bases and J 0 bases, with 12 bases left between them. Germline V gene lookup returns CDR1 SGDLS and CDR2 YYNGEE. CDR3 nucleotides: TGTGCCAGCAGCGTAGGGGCAGGGAGCATGAACACTGAAGCTTTCTTT. It encodes CASSVGAGSMNTEAFF.

This sequence joins TRBV27 and TRBJ2-2; 8 positions agree with TRBD1. Trimming took 2 bases from V and 3 from J; bases not matched to a gene: 5. The CDR3 is made up of 16 amino acids. CDR1 is MNHEY and CDR2 is SMNVEV in the germline V gene (reference sequence). The CDR3 sequence: CASSLAPTGDTGELFF. DNA for the CDR3: TGTGCCAGCAGTTTAGCGCCGACAGGGGACACCGGGGAGCTGTTTTTT.